These T cell receptor beta chains were read from a single sample in a study of T cell repertoires in cytomegalovirus infection. What these receptors recognize is not known. TCRdb independently ran MiXCR on the reads; one entry per CDR3 protein. The table records approximately 110,000 distinct CDR3 sequences, 30% of them present only once. Sequencing was performed on CD8+ T cells from cultured PBMCs, taken from culture after CMV antigen stimulation. The receptors stem from a human donor in good health (CMV status not recorded). Some clones in this sample may be carry-over from other donors' samples. The CDR3 runs from the conserved cysteine through the conserved F or W. A D gene is named only where the DNA matches it firmly. Where a row states a size, it is once, few, many or the class of an expanded clone; other rows omit it.

j_call d_call v_call clone_size cdr3_aa cdr3_nt
TRBJ2-1 TRBD2 TRBV7-8 few CASSWSGGPYNEQFF TGTGCCAGCAGCTGGAGCGGGGGACCGTACAATGAGCAGTTCTTC
TRBJ1-2 NA TRBV20-1 NA CSARAEGSF TGCAGTGCTAGAGCGGAGGGCTCCTTC
TRBJ2-5 NA TRBV11-2 few CASSLGTSTQYF TGTGCCAGCAGCTTAGGGACTTCCACCCAGTACTTC
TRBJ1-1 NA TRBV20-1 many CSASPDSLNTEAFF TGCAGTGCTAGTCCTGACAGCTTGAACACTGAAGCTTTCTTT
TRBJ2-1 TRBD1 TRBV2 many CASGTGSLARNNEQFF TGTGCCAGTGGGACAGGGAGTCTAGCCAGAAACAATGAGCAGTTCTTC
TRBJ1-1 TRBD1 TRBV5-1 NA CASSSAPDRGDTEAFF TGCGCCAGCAGCTCGGCCCCGGACAGGGGTGACACTGAAGCTTTCTTT
TRBJ1-1 TRBD1 TRBV12-3/TRBV12-4 NA CASSFGTGDFMNTEAFF TGTGCCAGCAGTTTTGGGACAGGGGACTTCATGAACACTGAAGCTTTCTTT
TRBJ2-3 NA TRBV7-2 many CASSLGLNTDTQYF TGTGCCAGCAGCTTAGGTCTGAACACAGATACGCAGTATTTT
TRBJ2-7 NA TRBV5-6 NA CASSHDMVVIEDHEQYF TGTGCCAGCAGCCACGATATGGTGGTAATAGAAGACCACGAGCAGTACTTC
TRBJ2-4 NA TRBV6-2/TRBV6-3 NA CASRQSAQNIQYF TGTGCCAGCAGACAGTCGGCCCAAAACATTCAGTACTTC
TRBJ1-2 NA TRBV20-1 NA CSALRWGGNGYTF TGCAGTGCTCTCAGGTGGGGAGGAAATGGCTACACCTTC
TRBJ2-7 TRBD2 TRBV20-1 NA CSALTSGGPGTFYEQYF TGCAGTGCTTTGACTAGCGGGGGCCCGGGGACCTTCTACGAGCAGTACTTC
TRBJ1-1 TRBD1 TRBV27 few CASSLQQGATEAFF TGTGCCAGCAGTTTACAACAGGGGGCAACTGAAGCTTTCTTT
TRBJ2-1 TRBD1 TRBV7-2 many CASSPTDRVLYNEQFF TGTGCCAGCAGCCCAACGGACAGGGTACTCTACAATGAGCAGTTCTTC
TRBJ2-1 TRBD2 TRBV12-5 NA CASGFVAGGPTVNEQFF TGTGCTAGTGGTTTTGTAGCGGGGGGGCCTACGGTCAATGAGCAGTTCTTC
TRBJ2-5 NA TRBV5-5 NA CASSFFVSQETQYF TGTGCCAGCAGCTTTTTCGTTTCCCAAGAGACCCAGTACTTC
TRBJ2-7 TRBD2 TRBV6-1 NA CASSELFGTRAHEQYF TGTGCCAGCAGTGAATTGTTTGGGACTAGAGCTCACGAGCAGTACTTC
TRBJ2-2 NA TRBV29-1 few CSVLATGELFF TGCAGCGTTCTCGCCACCGGGGAGCTGTTTTTT
TRBJ1-6 TRBD1 TRBV6-1 NA CASRRGTENNSPLHF TGTGCCAGCAGACGCGGGACAGAGAATAATTCACCCCTCCACTTT
TRBJ2-3 NA TRBV4-3 few CASSQVRGPSTDTQYF TGCGCCAGCAGCCAAGTGCGGGGTCCAAGCACAGATACGCAGTATTTT
TRBJ1-1 NA TRBV7-2 many CASSFSQGITEAFF TGTGCCAGCAGCTTTTCCCAGGGTATCACTGAAGCTTTCTTT
TRBJ2-1 TRBD2 TRBV7-6 many CASSEGLSREQFF TGTGCCAGCAGCGAGGGACTATCGCGCGAGCAGTTCTTC
TRBJ1-4 TRBD1 TRBV7-6 NA CASSFGQANEKLFF TGTGCCAGCAGCTTTGGACAGGCTAATGAAAAACTGTTTTTT
TRBJ1-1 TRBD1 TRBV12-3/TRBV12-4 NA CASSVTGAGTEAFF TGTGCCAGCAGTGTCACAGGGGCGGGCACTGAAGCTTTCTTT
TRBJ2-3 NA TRBV18 NA CASSPQLDTQYF TGTGCCAGCTCACCACAGTTAGATACGCAGTATTTT
TRBJ2-7 TRBD1 TRBV20-1 NA CSARETGKGSYEQYF TGCAGTGCTAGAGAGACAGGGAAAGGGTCCTACGAGCAGTACTTC
TRBJ2-1 TRBD2 TRBV7-2 many CASSLNSGYNEQFF TGTGCCAGCAGCTTAAATAGCGGGTACAATGAGCAGTTCTTC
TRBJ2-5 NA TRBV7-6 few CASSLGVQTQYF TGTGCCAGCAGCTTAGGCGTCCAGACCCAGTACTTC
TRBJ2-1 NA TRBV6-6 NA CASRVAIDKNNEQFF TGTGCCAGCAGGGTAGCGATTGACAAAAACAATGAGCAGTTCTTC
TRBJ2-5 NA TRBV18 few CASSPVGLGVSQETQYF TGTGCCAGCTCACCGGTCGGACTGGGGGTTTCTCAAGAGACCCAGTACTTC
TRBJ2-4 NA TRBV7-8 NA CASSLERWGDKNIQYF TGTGCCAGCAGCTTAGAGAGATGGGGAGACAAAAACATTCAGTACTTC
TRBJ1-5 TRBD1 TRBV4-2 many CASSPRTGGDQPQHF TGTGCCAGCAGCCCCCGGACAGGGGGGGATCAGCCCCAGCATTTT
TRBJ1-4 NA TRBV7-6 few CASSLARSADSYNEKLFF TGTGCCAGCAGCTTAGCTCGGTCAGCAGACAGCTATAATGAAAAACTGTTTTTT